The clone carrying this T cell receptor beta chain has just a few counts. The data derive from a study of blood T cell repertoires in COVID-19. Across the whole study: Researchers got acute and convalescent COVID-19 samples from the United States, Italy and Spain. Nucleic acid was either cDNA or gDNA, and it came from T cells, B-cell-depleted T cells, or PBMCs.

The CDR3 is made up of 14 amino acids. Trimming took off 1 base at V and 2 bases at J, with 8 bases between the two ends. Germline loops: CDR1 LGHNA, CDR2 YNFKEQ. Patients from Seattle were sampled longitudinally, starting during active infection. Authors' methods: Researchers report that nucleated cell counts were estimated from reference gene primer amplification. TCRdb's table, derived via immunoSEQ multiplex PCR, lists solely in-frame clones and lacks some. For V, J and clone size, that table is used; D and trimming come from the DNA. The data show roughly 56,000 clones, 80% to 90% seen once. The chain combines TRBV4-2 with TRBJ1-2; D is ambiguous. The specimen sequenced was peripheral blood. The TCR was taken from a woman aged 60-75 years with COVID-19, enrolled during active disease. CDR3: CASSQVLSNYGYTF. DNA of the CDR3: TGTGCCAGCAGCCAAGTCTTGTCCAACTATGGCTACACCTTC.